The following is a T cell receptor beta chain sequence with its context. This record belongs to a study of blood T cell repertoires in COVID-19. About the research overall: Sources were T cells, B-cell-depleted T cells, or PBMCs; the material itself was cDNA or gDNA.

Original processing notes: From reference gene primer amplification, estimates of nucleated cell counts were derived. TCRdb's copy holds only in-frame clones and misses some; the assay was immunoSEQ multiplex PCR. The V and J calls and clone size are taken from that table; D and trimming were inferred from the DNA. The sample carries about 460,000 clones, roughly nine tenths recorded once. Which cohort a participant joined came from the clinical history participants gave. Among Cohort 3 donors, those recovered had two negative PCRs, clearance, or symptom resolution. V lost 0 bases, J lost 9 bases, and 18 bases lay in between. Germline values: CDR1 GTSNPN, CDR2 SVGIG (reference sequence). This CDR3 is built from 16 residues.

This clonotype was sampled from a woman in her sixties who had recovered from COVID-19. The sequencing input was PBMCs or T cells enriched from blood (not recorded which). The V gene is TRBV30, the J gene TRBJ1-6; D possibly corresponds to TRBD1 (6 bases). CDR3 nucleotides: TGTGCCTGGAGTGTAGGCTCGGGTCAGGGGATTTCACCCCTCCACTTT. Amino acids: CAWSVGSGQGISPLHF.